This entry features one T cell receptor beta chain sequence. RNA served as the template for amplifying TCR beta CDR3 regions. The authors performed first-round RT-PCR with HTBI primers and then a second-round multiplex PCR. TCRdb re-called the multiplex PCR reads through MiXCR, storing one row per CDR3 protein. Of around 1,000,000 distinct CDR3 sequences detected, about two fifths appear once; the ten largest clones hold around 10%. This CDR3 spans 14 amino acids. V gave up 5 bases and J gave up 0 bases; unmatched junction bases: 4. Germline CDR1 DFQATT, CDR2 SNEGSKA (reference sequence). Hyperthyroidism patients were newly diagnosed, ill under 2 months, and aged 18 to 65 years. Each diagnosis was determined on the basis of clinical symptoms, serum thyroxine, TRAb, thyroid ultrasound and orbital computed tomography. The sample is drawn from a study of Graves' ophthalmopathy and Graves' hyperthyroidism.

What was sequenced was peripheral blood or thyroid tissue (not recorded which). This chain links TRBV20-1 with TRBJ1-3, with 7 bases fitting TRBD1. The sequence derives from an adult man with Graves' hyperthyroidism. CDR3 region: CSAAGTASGNTIYF. The CDR3 region has the DNA TGCAGTGCTGCCGGGACAGCCTCTGGAAACACCATATATTTT.